This entry features one TCR beta chain sequence. These data originate in a study of control samples from healthy donors and cancer patients. Clones were read by immunoSEQ multiplex PCR, and TCRdb kept only the in-frame ones, dropping some. This table has around 120,000 clones, over 85% appearing once. V was pared by 0 bases and J by 5 bases, with 8 bases between. Germline V gene data show CDR1 as SGHTS and CDR2 as YDEGEE. The CDR3 loop spans 13 amino acids. The sequence came from a man aged 30-40 years in good health. This rearrangement joins TRBV5-8 to TRBJ1-1; no definite D call. Input material: blood. CDR3 sequence reads: CASSLAEGTEAFF. CDR3 sequence (DNA): TGTGCCAGCAGCTTGGCCGAAGGGACTGAAGCTTTCTTT.